Below, one T cell receptor beta chain is given with its context. The antigen it binds to is not known. Base quality data are lacking; no much larger clone is found one base away. The same CDR3 arises from other DNA sequences in this sample as well. TCR CDR3 regions were amplified from genomic DNA by multiplex PCR using the deep immunoSEQ assay. For each cell subset, the extracted genomic DNA was distributed evenly across all wells of several immunoSEQ 96-well plates, and each plate served as one replicate. For sorted subsets, each replicate PCR was loaded with around 200 ng genomic DNA, equivalent to 30,000 to 35,000 T cell genomes. The purified libraries were quantified using a Qubit 3.0 fluorometer, sized with a Bioanalyzer 2100, and then quantified again using the KAPA Library Quantification kit. Every immunoSEQ 96-well plate was sequenced on a dedicated single-read 150-cycle Illumina NextSeq 550 flow cell. In the source study's methods: Because only junctional sequences without quality scores were contained in the immunoSEQ output, filtering matching that applied to full-length reads could not be performed. To assign V/J genes and CDR3, sequences were annotated using PyIR, a Python wrapper for IgBLAST v1.9, with IMGT germline references. Reads were removed for weak V/J assignments (E-value above 1e-6), missing CDR3, stop codons, out-of-frame junctions, or ambiguous translated residues. V3J clonotypes were defined as sequences sharing the same inferred V gene, J gene, and CDR3 amino acid sequence. To compute the percentage overlap between repertoires, the number of shared unique clonotypes was divided by the size of the smaller repertoire. Repertoire richness was assessed with RTK rarefaction, the Chao1 estimator, and Recon v2.1 estimates of unobserved clonotypes. For all TCRbeta clonotypes obtained by the gDNA method from a handful of donors, generation probabilities were computed with OLGA. The table comes from immuneACCESS by way of TCRdb, which keeps in-frame sequences with V and J called. Part of the clones is missing from these tables; in studies checked, under half for an unresolved V gene and the rest for unknown reasons. The V and J calls and the clone size are those of that table, but D and trimming were determined from the DNA. This sample lists some 1,400,000 clones; about 96% were detected once. The ten largest clones take up roughly 1.2% of the sample.

The sample is drawn from a study of shared clonotypes between healthy human individuals (dated by TCRdb to between 2020 and 2021). With regard to the full study: The cohort comprised two women and a few men aged 18 to 49 years. For each donor, CD4 naive and CD4 memory were each given three plates, CD8 naive was given two plates, and CD8 memory was given one plate. To estimate repertoire size and how much clonotypes are shared between individuals, the study performed deep sequencing of blood TCR repertoires from a handful of healthy adults. Different laboratories and diverse techniques were used to prepare libraries and sequence TCR repertoires, to increase sequencing depth and limit assay-specific biases. Per donor, leukapheresis produced somewhere between about 0.85 and 10 billion PBMCs.

For CDR1 and CDR2, the germline V gene lists KGHSH and LQKENI. Reading from cysteine to phenylalanine, the CDR3 counts 15 amino acids. The CDR3 DNA has 45 bases and is translated from base 1. Trimming accounts for 2 bases at V and 2 bases at J, while the number of junction bases matched to no gene is 0. Donors were healthy HIV-negative adults with no recently reported acute infections or vaccinations. Every donor was a Caucasian adult living in Nashville, Tennessee, USA. CD4+ T cells were enriched by magnetic negative selection, after which naive cells were positively selected on CD45RA and the negative fraction was taken as the memory subset. Blood was obtained by leukapheresis, after which PBMCs were separated by Ficoll-Histopaque density gradient centrifugation and cryopreserved in liquid nitrogen vapor phase. Purity and quantity of every magnetically sorted T cell population were checked by analytical flow cytometry. From each sorted fraction, genomic DNA was isolated and quantified by UV absorbance on a Nanodrop 2000c.

Beyond this particular receptor, the publication reports: Clonotypes shared by all four sorted-subset donors showed higher generation probabilities than non-shared clonotypes. Pairwise subsampling indicated that sequencing depth was expected to affect the degree of clonotype sharing among donors. Incomplete sequencing was indicated by rarefaction of sorted-subset datasets, despite the large sequencing depth. The genetic and exposure-history diversity represented was limited by the small number of donors. Around 5.4% of naive CD4, 3.5% of naive CD8, roughly 2.4% of memory CD4, and 0.4% of memory CD8 clonotypes were shared across a few donors. Estimated clonotype richness was generally larger for naive than for memory subsets. Sampling was limited to blood, and TCR repertoires in tissue likely differ from TCR repertoires in blood.

The TCR was taken from a young man in good health. This receptor chain uses TRBV18 and TRBJ2-7, with 13 bases matching TRBD2. Sequencing used naive CD4+ T cells sorted from blood. This specimen's cell subset or site label, interpreted: CD45RA+ positively selected. DNA sequence: TGTGCCAGCTCACCAGGACTAGCGGGGGCCTACGAGCAGTACTTC. Its translation is CASSPGLAGAYEQYF.